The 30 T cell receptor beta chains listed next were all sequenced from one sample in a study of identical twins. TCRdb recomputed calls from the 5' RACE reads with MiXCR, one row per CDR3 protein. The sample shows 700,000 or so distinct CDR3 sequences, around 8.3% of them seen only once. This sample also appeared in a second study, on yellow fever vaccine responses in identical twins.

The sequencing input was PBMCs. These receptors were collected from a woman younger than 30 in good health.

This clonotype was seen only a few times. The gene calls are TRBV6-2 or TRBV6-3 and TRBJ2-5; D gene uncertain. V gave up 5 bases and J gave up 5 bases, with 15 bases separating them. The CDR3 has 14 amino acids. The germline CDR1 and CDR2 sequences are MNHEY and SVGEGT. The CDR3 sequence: CASSNWRPGETQYF. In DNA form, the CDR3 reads TGTGCCAGCAGTAATTGGAGACCCGGGGAGACCCAGTACTTC.

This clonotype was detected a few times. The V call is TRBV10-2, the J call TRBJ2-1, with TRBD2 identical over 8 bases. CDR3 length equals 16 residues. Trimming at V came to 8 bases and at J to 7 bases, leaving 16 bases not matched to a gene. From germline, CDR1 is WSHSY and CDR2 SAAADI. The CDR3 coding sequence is TGCGCCAGCTTCAAGGGATGGCGGGAGGTGGATAATGAGCAGTTCTTC. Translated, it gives CASFKGWREVDNEQFF.

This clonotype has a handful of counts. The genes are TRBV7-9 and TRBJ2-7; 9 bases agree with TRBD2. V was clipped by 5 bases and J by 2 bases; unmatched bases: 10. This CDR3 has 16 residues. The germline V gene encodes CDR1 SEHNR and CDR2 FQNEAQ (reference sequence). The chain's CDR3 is CASSQSFSGRAYEQYF. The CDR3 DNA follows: TGTGCCAGCAGCCAATCTTTTAGCGGGAGAGCCTACGAGCAGTACTTC.

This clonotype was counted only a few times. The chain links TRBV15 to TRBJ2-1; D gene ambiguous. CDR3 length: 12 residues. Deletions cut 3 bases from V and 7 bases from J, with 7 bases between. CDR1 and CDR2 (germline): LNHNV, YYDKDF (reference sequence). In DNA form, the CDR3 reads TGTGCCACCAGCAGGGCCTTTAATGAGCAGTTCTTC. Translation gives CATSRAFNEQFF.

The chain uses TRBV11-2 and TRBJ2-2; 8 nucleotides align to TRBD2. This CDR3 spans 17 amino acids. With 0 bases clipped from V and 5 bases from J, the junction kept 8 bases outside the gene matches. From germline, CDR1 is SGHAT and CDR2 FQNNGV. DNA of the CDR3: TGTGCCAGCAGCTTAGACTCGGGAGGGCCGTGGACCGGGGAGCTGTTTTTT. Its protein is CASSLDSGGPWTGELFF.

This CDR3 reads CASSRGGGTYEQYF. CDR3 bases: TGTGCCAGCAGCAGGGGTGGGGGTACCTACGAGCAGTACTTC. The gene calls are TRBV9 and TRBJ2-7; either TRBD1 or TRBD2 may fit D (5 bases each). The germline gives CDR1 SGDLS, CDR2 YYNGEE. Trimming pared 4 bases from V and 2 bases from J, leaving 13 bases between. The CDR3 consists of 14 residues.

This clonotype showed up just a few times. The DNA for the CDR3 is TGTGCCAGCAGCCAAGTTGTGGGAGGGGGAGTTTACGAGCAGTACTTC. Encoded protein: CASSQVVGGGVYEQYF. V gene TRBV4-2 combines with J gene TRBJ2-7; tentative D call: TRBD2 (7 bases). The V and J ends lost 1 base and 4 bases respectively, with 17 bases between them. This CDR3 has 16 amino acids. Germline V gene sequence: CDR1 LGHNA, CDR2 YNFKEQ.

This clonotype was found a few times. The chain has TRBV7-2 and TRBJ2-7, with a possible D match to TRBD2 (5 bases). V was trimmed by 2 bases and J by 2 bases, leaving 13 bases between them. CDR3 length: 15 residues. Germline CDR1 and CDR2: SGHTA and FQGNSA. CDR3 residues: CASSLLPRETYEQYF. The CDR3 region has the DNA TGTGCCAGCAGCTTATTGCCCCGGGAAACCTACGAGCAGTACTTC.

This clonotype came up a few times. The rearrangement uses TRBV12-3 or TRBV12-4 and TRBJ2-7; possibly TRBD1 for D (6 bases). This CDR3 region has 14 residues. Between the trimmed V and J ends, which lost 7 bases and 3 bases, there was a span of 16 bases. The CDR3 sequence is CASTQGHGNYEQYF. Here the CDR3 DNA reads TGTGCCAGCACACAGGGACACGGGAACTACGAGCAGTACTTC.

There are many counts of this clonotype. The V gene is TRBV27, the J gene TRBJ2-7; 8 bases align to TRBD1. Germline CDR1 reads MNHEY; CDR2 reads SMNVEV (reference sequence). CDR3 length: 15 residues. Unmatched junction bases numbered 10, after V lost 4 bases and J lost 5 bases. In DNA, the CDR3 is TGTGCCAGCAGTTCGAAGAGACAGGGGAAGAACGAGCAGTACTTC. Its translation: CASSSKRQGKNEQYF.

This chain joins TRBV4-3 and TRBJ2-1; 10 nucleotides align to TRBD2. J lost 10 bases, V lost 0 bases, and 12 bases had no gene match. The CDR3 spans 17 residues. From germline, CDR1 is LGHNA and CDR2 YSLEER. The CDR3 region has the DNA TGCGCCAGCAGCCAAGATCGGGCTAGCGGGAGTGGTGGGGAGCAGTTCTTC. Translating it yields CASSQDRASGSGGEQFF.

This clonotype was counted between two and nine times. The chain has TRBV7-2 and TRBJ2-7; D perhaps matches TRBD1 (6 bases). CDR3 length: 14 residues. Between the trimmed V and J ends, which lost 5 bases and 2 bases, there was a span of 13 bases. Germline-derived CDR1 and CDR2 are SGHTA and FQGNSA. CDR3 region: CASSRTGQTYEQYF. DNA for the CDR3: TGTGCCAGCAGCCGAACTGGACAGACCTACGAGCAGTACTTC.

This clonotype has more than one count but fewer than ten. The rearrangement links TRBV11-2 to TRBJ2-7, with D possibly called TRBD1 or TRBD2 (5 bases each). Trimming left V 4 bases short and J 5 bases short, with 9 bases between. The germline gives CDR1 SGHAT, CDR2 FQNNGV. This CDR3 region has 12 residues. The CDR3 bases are TGTGCCAGCAGCTGGGACCTCGACGAGCAGTACTTC. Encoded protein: CASSWDLDEQYF.

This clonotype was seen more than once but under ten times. Here the CDR3 DNA reads TGTGCCAGCTCACCAAGGGACAGCCCCATGAACACTGAAGCTTTCTTT. Translated, it gives CASSPRDSPMNTEAFF. The rearrangement links TRBV18 to TRBJ1-1, with TRBD1 matching 7 bases. There are 16 residues in the CDR3. The germline V gene has CDR1 KGHSH and CDR2 LQKENI. V gave up 2 bases and J gave up 0 bases; unmatched junction bases: 6.

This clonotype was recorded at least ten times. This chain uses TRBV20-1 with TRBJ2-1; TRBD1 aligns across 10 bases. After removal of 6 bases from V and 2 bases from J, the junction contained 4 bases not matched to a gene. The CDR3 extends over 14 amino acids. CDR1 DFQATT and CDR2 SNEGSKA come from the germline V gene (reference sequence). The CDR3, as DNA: TGCAGTGCGGACAGGGGGAACACCTACAATGAGCAGTTCTTC. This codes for CSADRGNTYNEQFF.

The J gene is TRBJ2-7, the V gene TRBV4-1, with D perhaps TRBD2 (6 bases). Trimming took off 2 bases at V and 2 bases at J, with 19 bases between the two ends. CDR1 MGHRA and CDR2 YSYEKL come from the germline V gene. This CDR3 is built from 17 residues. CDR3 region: CASSQPPKTGAAYEQYF. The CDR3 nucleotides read TGCGCCAGCAGCCAACCGCCCAAAACGGGAGCCGCCTACGAGCAGTACTTC.

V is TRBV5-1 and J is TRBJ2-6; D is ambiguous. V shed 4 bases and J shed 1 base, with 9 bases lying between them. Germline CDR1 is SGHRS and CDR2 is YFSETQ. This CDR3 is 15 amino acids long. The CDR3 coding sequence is TGCGCCAGCAGCCCCGACCCTTCTGGGGCCAACGTCCTGACTTTC. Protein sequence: CASSPDPSGANVLTF.

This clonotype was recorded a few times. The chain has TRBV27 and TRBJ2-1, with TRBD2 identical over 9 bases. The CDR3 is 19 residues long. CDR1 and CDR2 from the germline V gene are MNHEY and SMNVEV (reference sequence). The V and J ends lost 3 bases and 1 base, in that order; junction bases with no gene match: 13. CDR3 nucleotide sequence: TGTGCCAGCAGTTTGAGGCGGGAGGGCCTAGCGGGTTCCTACAATGAGCAGTTCTTC. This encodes CASSLRREGLAGSYNEQFF.

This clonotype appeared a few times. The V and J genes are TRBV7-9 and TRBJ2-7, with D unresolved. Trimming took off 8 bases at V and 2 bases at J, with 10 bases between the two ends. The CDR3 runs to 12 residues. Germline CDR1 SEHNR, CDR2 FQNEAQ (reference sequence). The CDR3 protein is CASGLLTYEQYF. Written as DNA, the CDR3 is TGTGCCAGCGGCCTTCTAACCTACGAGCAGTACTTC.

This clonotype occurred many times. CDR3 region: CSARYRAGETQYF. The CDR3 DNA sequence: TGCAGTGCTAGATACCGAGCGGGGGAGACCCAGTACTTC. The chain carries TRBV20-1 and TRBJ2-5, with 7 bases matching TRBD2. Germline lookup yields CDR1 DFQATT and CDR2 SNEGSKA (reference sequence). Trimming removed 2 bases from V and 5 bases from J; junction bases left unmatched: 5. The CDR3 is 13 residues long.

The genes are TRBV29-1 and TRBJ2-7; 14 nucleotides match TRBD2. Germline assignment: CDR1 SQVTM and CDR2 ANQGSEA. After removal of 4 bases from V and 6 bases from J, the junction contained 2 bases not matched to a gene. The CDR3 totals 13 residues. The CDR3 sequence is CSVVGTSGGEQYF. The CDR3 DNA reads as TGCAGCGTTGTGGGGACTAGCGGGGGCGAGCAGTACTTC.

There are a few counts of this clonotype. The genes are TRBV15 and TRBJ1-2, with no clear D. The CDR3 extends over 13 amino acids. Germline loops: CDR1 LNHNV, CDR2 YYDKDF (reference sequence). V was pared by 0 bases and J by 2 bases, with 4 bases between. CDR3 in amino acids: CATSRERNYGYTF. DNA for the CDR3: TGTGCCACCAGCAGAGAGAGAAACTATGGCTACACCTTC.

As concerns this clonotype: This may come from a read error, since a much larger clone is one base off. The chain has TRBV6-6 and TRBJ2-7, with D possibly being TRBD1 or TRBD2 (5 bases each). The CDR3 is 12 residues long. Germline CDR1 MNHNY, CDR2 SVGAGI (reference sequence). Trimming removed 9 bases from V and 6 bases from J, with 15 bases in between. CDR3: CARSQGRGEQYF. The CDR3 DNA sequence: TGTGCCAGAAGCCAGGGACGCGGCGAGCAGTACTTC.

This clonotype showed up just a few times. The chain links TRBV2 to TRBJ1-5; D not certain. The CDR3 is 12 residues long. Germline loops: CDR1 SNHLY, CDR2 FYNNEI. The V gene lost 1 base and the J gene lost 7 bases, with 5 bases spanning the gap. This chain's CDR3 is CASSEGSQPQHF. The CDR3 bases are TGTGCCAGCAGTGAAGGGAGCCAGCCCCAGCATTTT.

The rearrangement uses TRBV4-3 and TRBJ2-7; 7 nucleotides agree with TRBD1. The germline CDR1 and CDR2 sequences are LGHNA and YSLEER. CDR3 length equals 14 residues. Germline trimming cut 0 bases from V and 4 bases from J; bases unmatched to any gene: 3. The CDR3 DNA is TGCGCCAGCAGCCAAGACGGACAGGTTTACGAGCAGTACTTC. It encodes CASSQDGQVYEQYF.

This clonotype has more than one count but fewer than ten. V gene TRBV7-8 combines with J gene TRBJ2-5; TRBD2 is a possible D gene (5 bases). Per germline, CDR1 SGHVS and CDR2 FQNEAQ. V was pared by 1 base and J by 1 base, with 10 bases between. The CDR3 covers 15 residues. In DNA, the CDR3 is TGTGCCAGCAGCTTAGGGGCGGGTTTCCAAGAGACCCAGTACTTC. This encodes CASSLGAGFQETQYF.

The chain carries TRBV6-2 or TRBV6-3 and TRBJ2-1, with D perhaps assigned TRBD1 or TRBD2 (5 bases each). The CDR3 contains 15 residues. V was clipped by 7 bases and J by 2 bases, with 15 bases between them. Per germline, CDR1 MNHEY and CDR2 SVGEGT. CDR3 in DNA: TGTGCCAGCACCTCACCGGGACCCGCCTACAATGAGCAGTTCTTC. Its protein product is CASTSPGPAYNEQFF.

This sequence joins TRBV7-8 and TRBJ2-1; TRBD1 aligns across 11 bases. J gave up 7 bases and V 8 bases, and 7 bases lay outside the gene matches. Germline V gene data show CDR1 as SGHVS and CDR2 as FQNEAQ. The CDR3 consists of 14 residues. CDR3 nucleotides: TGTGCCAGCGGCGGGACAGGGGGTAGGAATGAGCAGTTCTTC. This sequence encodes CASGGTGGRNEQFF.

CDR3 in amino acids: CASSQGSRERTEAFF. CDR3 nucleotide sequence: TGCGCCAGCAGCCAAGGTAGCAGGGAGAGAACTGAAGCTTTCTTT. The genes are TRBV4-1 and TRBJ1-1; D is perhaps TRBD1 (5 bases). CDR1 and CDR2 (germline): MGHRA, YSYEKL. This CDR3 is built from 15 residues. V shed 1 base and J shed 5 bases, with 14 bases lying between them.

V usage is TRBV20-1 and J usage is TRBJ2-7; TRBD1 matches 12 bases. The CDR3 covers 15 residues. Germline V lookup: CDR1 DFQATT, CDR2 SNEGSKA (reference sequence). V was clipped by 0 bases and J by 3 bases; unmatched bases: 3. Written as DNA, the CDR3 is TGCAGTGCTAGAGATTGGGACAGGGGGCTCTACGAGCAGTACTTC. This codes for CSARDWDRGLYEQYF.